This T cell receptor (beta chain) appears in the sequencing data of a study of OX40 agonist ivuxolimab in advanced cancers. For the wider study: The costimulatory receptor OX40 (CD134) was targeted by ivuxolimab, a fully human IgG2 agonistic monoclonal antibody. In the dose-escalation cohort, around four fifths of patients were male, and the mean age was about 55 years, with a range of roughly 20 to 79. The monotherapy dose-escalation portion (N of about 47 patients) of the phase I ivuxolimab trial is reported in the paper. Intravenous ivuxolimab was administered to patients every 2 weeks at six dose levels: 0.01, 0.1, 0.3, 1.5, 3 and 10 mg/kg. Peripheral TCRbeta sequencing aimed to test whether ivuxolimab altered TCR sequence diversity and caused clonal T-cell expansion. Patients were allowed to have had prior anti-PD-1, anti-PD-L1 or anti-CTLA-4 therapy, and approximately 40% of the dose-escalation patients had been treated with checkpoint inhibitors. Of the roughly 50 dose-escalation patients, hepatocellular carcinoma was present in about 20, melanoma in approximately 15, renal cell carcinoma in 9 and head and neck cancer in 9. Partial responses occurred in three dose-escalation patients: two with cutaneous melanoma and one with hepatocellular carcinoma. What the study reported, not specific to this receptor: Low levels of normalized T-cell clonal expansion were also seen in some patients who did not respond. In partial responders in the 0.1-3.0 mg/kg groups, normalized peripheral clonal expansion was found to be among the lowest, especially among CD8+ T cells. On average, CD8+ T cells showed more expanded clones than CD4+ T cells after ivuxolimab. The antigen specificity of the clonally expanded peripheral T cells was not determined. Clonal expansion of both CD4+ and CD8+ blood T cells was observed from baseline to week 6 at doses 0.1 to 3.0 mg/kg.

According to the germline V gene, CDR1 reads SGHVS and CDR2 reads FNYEAQ. V sheds 2 bases and J sheds 2 bases, leaving 11 bases between their ends. Spanning cysteine to phenylalanine, the CDR3 consists of 15 amino acids. Only CDR3 DNA is held: 45 bases, read in frame from base 1. Regarding this clone: Its binding antigen is unknown. The record has no base qualities; no much larger clone is one base away.

Genomic DNA was isolated from the sorted cells so that the TCRbeta CDR3 region could be sequenced. TCRbeta CDR3 regions were sequenced using the immunoSEQ Assay. TCRdb carries this immuneACCESS record with in-frame sequences only. Its versions omit some clonotypes, under half of them owing to an unresolved V gene in the studies checked, with the rest unexplained. The table for this sample lists tens of thousands of clones; nearly 90% of them were counted only once. Jointly, the top ten make up about 0.34% of the sample. The trial excluded patients who had a history of autoimmune disease or were on systemic immunosuppression. Peripheral blood for TCR sequencing was collected from all dose cohorts at baseline, on cycle 4 day 1, and on cycle 7 day 1. The samples were drawn from a first-in-human, open-label, multicenter phase I dose-escalation trial of ivuxolimab. Adults with locally advanced or metastatic head and neck squamous cell, hepatocellular, melanoma or renal cell carcinoma were enrolled in the trial. Before TCR sequencing, CD4+ T cells and CD8+ T cells from peripheral blood were sorted into separate populations.

This receptor was taken from an adult with an advanced solid tumor such as melanoma, head and neck, liver or kidney cancer. Here the chain combines TRBV7-6 and TRBJ2-3; there is no confident call for the D gene. Sequencing used CD4+ or CD8+ T cells sorted from blood, obtained in a trial of the OX40 agonist ivuxolimab. The DNA reads TGTGCCAGCAGCTTAAATCGGCAGGTCACAGATACGCAGTATTTT. Its product reads: CASSLNRQVTDTQYF.